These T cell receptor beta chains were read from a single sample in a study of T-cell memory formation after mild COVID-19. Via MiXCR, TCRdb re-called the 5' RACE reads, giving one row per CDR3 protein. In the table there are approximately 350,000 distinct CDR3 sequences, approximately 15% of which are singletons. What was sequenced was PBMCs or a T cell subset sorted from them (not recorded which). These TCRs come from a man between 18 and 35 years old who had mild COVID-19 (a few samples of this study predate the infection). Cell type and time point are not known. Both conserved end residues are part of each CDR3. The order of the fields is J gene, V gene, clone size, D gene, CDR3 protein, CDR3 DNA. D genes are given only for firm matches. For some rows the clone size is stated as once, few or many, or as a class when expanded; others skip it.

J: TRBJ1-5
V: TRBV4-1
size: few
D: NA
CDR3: CASSQSQDQGNQPQHF
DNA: TGCGCCAGCAGCCAATCCCAGGACCAGGGCAATCAGCCCCAGCATTTT

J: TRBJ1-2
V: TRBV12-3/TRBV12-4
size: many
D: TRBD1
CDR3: CASSRGGNMYGYTF
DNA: TGTGCCAGCAGCCGAGGGGGCAATATGTATGGCTACACCTTC

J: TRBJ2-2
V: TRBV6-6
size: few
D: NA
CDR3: CASRRSGVVYGELFF
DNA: TGTGCCAGCAGGCGTTCGGGTGTTGTCTACGGGGAGCTGTTTTTT

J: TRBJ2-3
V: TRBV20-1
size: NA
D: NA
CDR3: CSAREKAGLVADTQYF
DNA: TGCAGTGCTAGAGAGAAGGCAGGGTTAGTGGCAGATACGCAGTATTTT

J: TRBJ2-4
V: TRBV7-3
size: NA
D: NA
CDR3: CASSVDIKNIQYF
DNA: TGTGCCAGCAGCGTAGACATCAAAAACATTCAGTACTTC

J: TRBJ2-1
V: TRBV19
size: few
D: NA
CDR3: CASSIPAGPSEDNEQFF
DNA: TGTGCCAGTAGTATCCCGGCGGGACCGAGTGAGGACAATGAGCAGTTCTTC

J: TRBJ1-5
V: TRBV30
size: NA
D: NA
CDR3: CAWSVGSPPPQHF
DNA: TGTGCCTGGAGTGTGGGCTCCCCTCCGCCCCAGCATTTT

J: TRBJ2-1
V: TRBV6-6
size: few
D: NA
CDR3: CASSYAPSYNEQFF
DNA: TGTGCCAGCAGTTACGCCCCCAGCTACAATGAGCAGTTCTTC

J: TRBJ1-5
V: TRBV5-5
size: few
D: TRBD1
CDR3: CASSPEGAKYQPQHF
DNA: TGTGCCAGCAGCCCTGAGGGGGCGAAATATCAGCCCCAGCATTTT

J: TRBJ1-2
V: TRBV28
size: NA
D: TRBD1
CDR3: CASSLSTGGLGYGYTF
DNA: TGTGCCAGCAGTTTATCTACAGGGGGGCTTGGCTATGGCTACACCTTC

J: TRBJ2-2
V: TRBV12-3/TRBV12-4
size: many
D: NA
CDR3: CASSLGGNTGELFF
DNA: TGTGCCAGCAGCTTAGGCGGGAACACCGGGGAGCTGTTTTTT

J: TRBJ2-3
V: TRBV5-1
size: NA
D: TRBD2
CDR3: CASSSRTSDTQYF
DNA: TGCGCCAGCAGCTCCAGGACTAGCGATACGCAGTATTTT

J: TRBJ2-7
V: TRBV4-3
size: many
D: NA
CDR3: CASSHGRGYEQYF
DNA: TGCGCCAGCAGCCATGGCCGCGGCTACGAGCAGTACTTC

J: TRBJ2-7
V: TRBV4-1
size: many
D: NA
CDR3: CASSQEIRGSSYEQYF
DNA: TGCGCCAGCAGCCAGGAGATCCGGGGCTCCTCCTACGAGCAGTACTTC

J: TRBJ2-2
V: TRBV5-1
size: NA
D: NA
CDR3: CASSPATETGELFF
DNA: TGCGCCAGCAGCCCCGCCACTGAGACCGGGGAGCTGTTTTTT

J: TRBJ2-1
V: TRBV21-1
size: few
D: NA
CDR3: CATNTTDGLIQDEQFF
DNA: TGTGCCACCAACACGACAGACGGACTGATACAAGATGAGCAGTTCTTC

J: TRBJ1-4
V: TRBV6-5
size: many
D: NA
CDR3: CASSYGVRARKGAEKLFF
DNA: TGTGCCAGCAGCTACGGGGTCAGAGCGAGGAAGGGTGCTGAAAAACTGTTTTTT

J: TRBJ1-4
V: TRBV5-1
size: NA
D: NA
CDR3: CASSFWGGREKLFF
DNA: TGCGCCAGCAGCTTTTGGGGGGGCCGAGAAAAACTGTTTTTT

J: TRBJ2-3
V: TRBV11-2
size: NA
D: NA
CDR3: CASSLDPNRGASTDTQYF
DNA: TGTGCCAGCAGCTTAGACCCTAATCGGGGGGCTAGCACAGATACGCAGTATTTT

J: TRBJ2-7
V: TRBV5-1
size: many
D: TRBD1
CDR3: CASSLMDRERDEQYF
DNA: TGCGCCAGCAGCTTAATGGACAGGGAAAGAGACGAGCAGTACTTC

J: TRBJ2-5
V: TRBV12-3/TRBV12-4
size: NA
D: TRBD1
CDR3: CASRPDRDQTQYF
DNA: TGTGCCAGCAGACCTGACAGGGATCAGACCCAGTACTTC

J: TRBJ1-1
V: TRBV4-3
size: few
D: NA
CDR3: CASSLVRSVSTEAFF
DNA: TGCGCCAGCAGCCTAGTAAGGAGTGTGAGCACTGAAGCTTTCTTT

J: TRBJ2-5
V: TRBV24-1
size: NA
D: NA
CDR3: CATSDFSETQYF
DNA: TGTGCCACCAGTGATTTCAGCGAGACCCAGTACTTC

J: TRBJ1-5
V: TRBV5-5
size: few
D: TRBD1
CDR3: CASSLTGTGGSRPQHF
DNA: TGTGCCAGCAGCTTGACCGGGACAGGGGGGAGTCGGCCCCAGCATTTT

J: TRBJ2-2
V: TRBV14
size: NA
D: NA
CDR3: CASSLTYRVANTGELFF
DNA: TGTGCCAGCAGCCTGACGTACAGGGTCGCGAACACCGGGGAGCTGTTTTTT

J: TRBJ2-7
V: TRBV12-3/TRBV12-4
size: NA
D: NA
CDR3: CASSLSPGRDLYF
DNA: TGTGCCAGCAGTTTAAGTCCAGGAAGGGACTTGTACTTC

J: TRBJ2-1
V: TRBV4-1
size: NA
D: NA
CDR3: CASSQRWGSSYNEQFF
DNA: TGCGCCAGCAGCCAAAGATGGGGGTCCTCCTACAATGAGCAGTTCTTC

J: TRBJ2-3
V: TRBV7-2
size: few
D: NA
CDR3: CASSYLYSSTDTQYF
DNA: TGTGCCAGCAGCTATTTATACTCTAGCACAGATACGCAGTATTTT

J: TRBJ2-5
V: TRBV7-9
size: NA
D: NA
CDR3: CASSTRSFQETQYF
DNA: TGTGCCAGCAGCACAAGATCTTTCCAAGAGACCCAGTACTTC

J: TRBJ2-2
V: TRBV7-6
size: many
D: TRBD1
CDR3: CASSFDREAVPGELFF
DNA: TGTGCCAGCAGCTTCGACAGGGAAGCGGTCCCCGGGGAGCTGTTTTTT

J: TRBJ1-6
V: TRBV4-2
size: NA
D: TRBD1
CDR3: CASSQENRGPSPLHF
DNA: TGTGCCAGCAGCCAAGAGAACAGGGGGCCTTCACCCCTCCACTTT

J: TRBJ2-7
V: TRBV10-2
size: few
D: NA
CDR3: CASSEAGVNSYEQYF
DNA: TGCGCCAGCAGTGAAGCAGGGGTGAATTCCTACGAGCAGTACTTC

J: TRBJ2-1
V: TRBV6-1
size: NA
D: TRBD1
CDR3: CAIYVRDRVYNEQFF
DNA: TGTGCCATTTACGTCCGGGACAGGGTCTACAATGAGCAGTTCTTC

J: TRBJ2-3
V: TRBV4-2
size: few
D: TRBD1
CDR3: CASSRGGQGEDTQYF
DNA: TGTGCCAGCAGCCGAGGAGGACAGGGGGAAGATACGCAGTATTTT

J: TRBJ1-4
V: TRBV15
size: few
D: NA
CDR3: CATSTDARINEKLFF
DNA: TGTGCCACCAGTACTGACGCCCGAATTAATGAAAAACTGTTTTTT

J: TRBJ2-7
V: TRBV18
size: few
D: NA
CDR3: CASSPGRQVPALYEQYF
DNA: TGTGCCAGCTCACCAGGACGACAGGTCCCTGCCTTGTACGAGCAGTACTTC

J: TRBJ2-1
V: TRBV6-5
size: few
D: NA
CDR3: CASSYFLRGNSYNEQFF
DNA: TGTGCCAGCAGTTACTTTTTAAGGGGAAACTCCTACAATGAGCAGTTCTTC

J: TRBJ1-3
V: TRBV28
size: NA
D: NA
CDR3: CASSTDSGNTIYF
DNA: TGTGCCAGCAGTACGGACAGTGGAAACACCATATATTTT

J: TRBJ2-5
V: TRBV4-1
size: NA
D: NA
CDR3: CASSQVGGETQYF
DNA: TGCGCCAGCAGCCAAGTTGGAGGGGAGACCCAGTACTTC

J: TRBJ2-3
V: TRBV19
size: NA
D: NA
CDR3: CASSPPGTTTDTQYF
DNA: TGTGCCAGTAGTCCCCCCGGGACAACCACAGATACGCAGTATTTT

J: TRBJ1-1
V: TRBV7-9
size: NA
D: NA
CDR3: CASSLGVGGAYTEAFF
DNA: TGTGCCAGCAGCTTAGGTGTCGGGGGCGCGTACACTGAAGCTTTCTTT

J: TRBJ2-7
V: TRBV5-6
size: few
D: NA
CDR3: CASISWSGTQQYF
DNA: TGTGCCAGCATCTCCTGGTCGGGCACCCAGCAGTACTTC

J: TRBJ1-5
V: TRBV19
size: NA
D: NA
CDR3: CASTSGSPYPLSQPQHF
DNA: TGTGCCAGTACCTCAGGGAGCCCTTACCCCCTCAGTCAGCCCCAGCATTTT

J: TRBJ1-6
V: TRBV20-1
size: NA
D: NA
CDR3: CSARITPSYSPLHF
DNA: TGCAGTGCTAGGATCACCCCCTCTTACTCACCCCTCCACTTT

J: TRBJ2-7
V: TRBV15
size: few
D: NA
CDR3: CATSRTTGESYEQYF
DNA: TGTGCCACCAGCAGAACTACCGGGGAATCCTACGAGCAGTACTTC

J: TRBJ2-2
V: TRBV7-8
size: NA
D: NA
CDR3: CASSWGAGELFF
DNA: TGTGCCAGCAGCTGGGGAGCCGGGGAGCTGTTTTTT

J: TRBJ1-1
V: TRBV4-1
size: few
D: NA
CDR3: CASSQYRDTEAFF
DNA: TGCGCCAGCAGCCAATACAGGGACACTGAAGCTTTCTTT

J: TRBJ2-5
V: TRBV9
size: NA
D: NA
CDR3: CASSVAAVQETQYF
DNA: TGTGCCAGCAGCGTAGCAGCGGTACAAGAGACCCAGTACTTC

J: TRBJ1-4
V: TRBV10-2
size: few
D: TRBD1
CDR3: CASSERDRGDEKLFF
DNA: TGCGCCAGCAGTGAGCGGGACAGGGGGGACGAAAAACTGTTTTTT

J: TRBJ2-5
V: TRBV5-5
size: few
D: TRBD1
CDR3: CASGTGVQETQYF
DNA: TGTGCCAGCGGAACAGGGGTTCAAGAGACCCAGTACTTC

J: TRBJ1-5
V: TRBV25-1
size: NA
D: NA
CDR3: CASSEGMAGRNHYSNQPQHF
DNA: TGTGCCAGCAGTGAAGGCATGGCGGGACGGAACCATTATAGCAATCAGCCCCAGCATTTT